The TCR beta chain described here comes from a study of cytomegalovirus exposure and HLA in healthy donors. As regards this clone: The antigen remains undetermined.

CDR1 and CDR2 from the germline V gene are SNHLY and FYNNEI. The CDR3 extends over 13 amino acids. PCR amplification relied on 60 Vbeta primers (plus 13 Jbeta primers). Source study methods: The authors later counted around 80 million unique TCR beta chains, some 10 million of them shared. Measured with immunoSEQ multiplex PCR; TCRdb has only the in-frame clones, and not every one. The DNA gave D and trimming, while V, J and clone size come from that table. Seen here are roughly 130,000 clones, over 70% observed once, and the top ten hold about 1.8%. Notes on the study in general: In an earlier analysis, about 87% or about 30%: the productive usage of most TCR beta V segments. HLA alleles were associated with fewer than 20,000 TCR beta sequences in a later analysis at 0.05 false discovery rate.

These donors, healthy bone marrow donors, were studied. Sequences were obtained from PBMCs. The clonotype originates from a woman between 40 and 50 years old in good health and CMV-seronegative. The chain employs TRBV2 and TRBJ2-5; TRBD1 might be the D (6 bases). The tail of the sequence fits TRBJ2-7 better, so the J call may be wrong. CDR3 region: CASNQGTYYEQYF. DNA of the CDR3: TGTGCCAGCAATCAGGGGACCTACTACGAGCAGTACTTC.